This entry is about one TCR beta chain. This sample is part of a study of blood T cell repertoires in COVID-19. Study details: Sites in the United States, Italy and Spain provided acute and convalescent COVID-19 samples. PBMCs, B-cell-depleted T cells, or T cells were the source of the cDNA or gDNA that made up the material.

Using immunoSEQ multiplex PCR, the repertoire was profiled, and TCRdb retains in-frame clones only, with some absent. Of about 150,000 clones listed, 81% are singletons. V was cut by 0 bases and J by 1 base, with 9 bases left in between. Germline V gene sequence: CDR1 MNHEY, CDR2 SVGAGI. The CDR3 spans 16 residues. The material sequenced was peripheral blood. The chain joins TRBV6-5 to TRBJ2-2; D is perhaps TRBD2 (6 bases). This receptor was taken from a woman in her fifties or sixties with active or convalescent COVID-19. DNA of the CDR3: TGTGCCAGCAGTTACTCACGGAGGGGGAACACCGGGGAGCTGTTTTTT. Its translation is CASSYSRRGNTGELFF.